The clone carrying this T cell receptor beta chain appeared many times. Both TCRalpha and TCRbeta chains were reverse transcribed with V-gene-specific primers. Using a constant-region primer together with a V-primer adapter, TCRs were subjected to around 20 PCR cycles of amplification. In vitro transcription amplified isolated mRNA. One entry per CDR3 protein results from TCRdb running MiXCR on the reads. Of approximately 91,000 distinct CDR3 sequences listed, about 20% are singletons. The entry originates in a study of low-dose radiotherapy and immunotherapy resistance in tumors. The CDR3 has 14 amino acids. The V and J ends lost 4 bases and 4 bases, in that order; junction bases with no gene match: 4. The time point denotes: after trial treatment. Treatment denoted: LDRT plus nivolumab, ipilimumab, low-dose cyclophosphamide and aspirin (RACIN trial). Eligible patients bore advanced solid tumors devoid of tumor-infiltrating lymphocytes.

The chain is built from TRBV12-3 or TRBV12-4 and TRBJ1-1; TRBD1 matches at 9 bases. The source material was PBMCs, sampled after low-dose radiotherapy plus immunotherapy. This clonotype was sampled from a female donor with ovarian cancer. The CDR3 sequence is CASSSRQGVTEAFF. The CDR3 nucleotides read TGTGCCAGCAGTTCCAGACAGGGGGTCACTGAAGCTTTCTTT.